One and the same sample provided the 5 T cell receptor beta chains below, sequenced in a study of cytomegalovirus exposure and HLA in healthy donors. PCR employed 60 Vbeta and 13 Jbeta primers. Some clones are missing from TCRdb's copy, which holds only in-frame ones; the method was immunoSEQ multiplex PCR. The data show 90,000 to 100,000 clones, with 55% to 75% seen just once and approximately 2.9% held by the top ten. The sample was PBMCs. The receptors were gathered from a man aged 50 to 59 in good health and CMV-seronegative.

This clone was observed a handful of times. This chain joins TRBV5-4 and TRBJ2-5; 10 bases match TRBD1. J gave up 6 bases and V 2 bases, and 4 bases lay outside the gene matches. CDR1 is SGHNT, CDR2 YYREEE, per germline (reference sequence). The CDR3 has 14 amino acids. This CDR3 is CASSFWDRGQTQYF. The CDR3 nucleotides are TGTGCCAGCAGCTTTTGGGACAGGGGACAGACCCAGTACTTC.

The CDR3 loop is CASSQDLGRQGNQPQHF. In DNA, the CDR3 is TGTGCCAGCAGCCAAGATCTAGGGAGGCAGGGTAATCAGCCCCAGCATTTT. This chain links TRBV4-2 with TRBJ1-5; D is perhaps TRBD1 (5 bases). Germline CDR1 and CDR2: LGHNA and YNFKEQ. The CDR3 covers 17 residues. Trimming left V 0 bases short and J 4 bases short, with 16 bases between.

The J gene is TRBJ2-5, the V gene TRBV20-1; no definite D call. Germline V gene sequence: CDR1 DFQATT, CDR2 SNEGSKA (reference sequence). The germline V and J ends were trimmed by 6 bases and 1 base, with 3 bases remaining between them. This CDR3 is 10 amino acids long. The CDR3 loop reads CSAFQETQYF. The DNA for the CDR3 is TGCAGTGCCTTCCAAGAGACCCAGTACTTC.

The chain combines TRBV29-1 with TRBJ1-3, with TRBD1 identical over 10 bases. Germline V lookup: CDR1 SQVTM, CDR2 ANQGSEA. There are 16 residues in the CDR3. V dropped 8 bases and J dropped 3; count of bases not matched to a gene: 13. Here the CDR3 DNA reads TGCAGCATTCTAGGGACAGGGGAAAGAGATGGAAACACCATATATTTT. It yields the protein CSILGTGERDGNTIYF. Full variable domain (remainder filled in from reference TRBV29-1 and TRBJ1-3): SAVISQKPSRDICQRGTSLTIQCQVDSQVTMMFWYRQQPGQSLTLIATANQGSEATYESGFVIDKFPISRPNLTFSTLTVSNMSPEDSSIYLCSILGTGERDGNTIYFGEGSWLTVV.

The chain links TRBV7-2 to TRBJ2-1, with 11 bases fitting TRBD2. This CDR3 is 16 amino acids long. Germline loops: CDR1 SGHTA, CDR2 FQGNSA. Trimming took 3 bases from V and 5 from J; bases not matched to a gene: 6. The CDR3 here is CASSFTELAGDNEQFF. The CDR3 nucleotides are TGTGCCAGCAGCTTTACGGAACTAGCGGGGGACAATGAGCAGTTCTTC. The full variable domain, with the rest looked up from reference TRBV7-2 and TRBJ2-1, is GAGVSQSPSNKVTEKGKDVELRCDPISGHTALYWYRQSLGQGLEFLIYFQGNSAPDKSGLPSDRFSAERTGGSVSTLTIQRTQQEDSAVYLCASSFTELAGDNEQFFGPGTRLTVL.